The sequence of this TCR beta chain was determined in a study of T cells after yellow fever vaccination (dated by TCRdb to between 2018 and 2021). Regarding the research as a whole: The SMART-Seq v4 Ultra Low Input RNA kit was used to prepare libraries from fractions with low cell numbers. To follow T-cell clones before and after primary and booster YFV17D yellow fever vaccination, bulk TCR alpha and beta repertoires were sequenced over time. Two healthy male donors made up the cohort, one aged 18 to 29 years and the other aged 30 to 40 years. Blood was drawn at multiple timepoints before and after primary and secondary immunization, with bulk PBMC replicates and cell subsets isolated.

TCR cDNA was synthesized by 5'RACE template switching, through which a universal primer site and unique molecular identifiers were introduced. Priming of cDNA synthesis was performed from both the TCR alpha and TCR beta constant segments. Library amplification used two PCR steps, and the second PCR step added sample barcodes and sequencing adapters. Libraries were sequenced on Illumina HiSeq 2500 (2x100 bp) or NovaSeq (2x150 bp). On the study's bioinformatics: MIGEC handled demultiplexing of reads and collapsing into UMI consensus sequences, while MiXCR performed V(D)J alignment. Clonotypes responding to the vaccine were identified with edgeR on replicate PBMC samples, with the criteria of FDR below 0.01 and a log2 fold change above 5 up to day 15. CD4 or CD8 identity was assigned to each bulk clonotype according to whether the clonotype was present at higher abundance in the sequenced CD4 repertoire or the sequenced CD8 repertoire. TCRdb trimmed the raw reads at Q25, called clones with MiXCR and kept productive beta chains. Rows are combined by CDR3 protein, so each entry shows the most common genes and DNA. What appears here as the V and J calls and clone size reflects TCRdb's work, not the paper's. This sample lists some 560,000 distinct CDR3 sequences; around 16% were detected once. The leading ten clones occupy 15% to 20% of the sample.

According to the germline V gene, CDR1 reads SGHVS and CDR2 reads FNYEAQ. V is clipped by 0 bases and J by 0 bases, and the sequence between their germline boundaries is 8 bases long. The CDR3 measures 16 amino acids from cysteine to phenylalanine. Only the CDR3 DNA stays, 48 bases, in frame from base 1. For this clonotype: This receptor's antigen is unknown. Base qualities are missing; no much larger clone stands one base away.

The treatment or condition label, read with the paper, signifies: live attenuated yellow fever vaccine strain. At each blood-draw timepoint, two biological replicates of bulk PBMCs were collected. A standard Ficoll-Paque protocol was used to isolate PBMCs from peripheral blood. TriZol was used to extract RNA from bulk PBMCs, CD4 and CD8 fractions, and dextramer-positive and dextramer-negative fractions. Findings and caveats that apply to the study as a whole: Computational filtering was needed because FACS-sorted repertoires could contain abundant contaminating clonotypes from the bulk population. After the booster, most clones that had expanded after primary vaccination were detected again (nearly 97% of CD4 and around nine tenths of CD8), suggesting broad maintenance of memory. Because the study included only a couple of donors, the extent to which the findings can be generalized is limited. The secondary T-cell response was weaker than the primary response but faster, peaking on day 5 instead of day 15. A small share of clonotypes was detected in both CD4 and CD8 compartments, with the overlap likely arising from convergent recombination.

Source: PBMCs, taken roughly 5 days after the first yellow fever vaccination. The receptor chain draws on TRBV7-6 and TRBJ2-2, with a tentative D gene TRBD2 over 6 matching bases. The TCR originated in a man aged 18 to 30 who received the YFV17D yellow fever vaccine. At the DNA level, the sequence is TGTGCCAGCAGCTTAGCGATAGCGGCGAACACCGGGGAGCTGTTTTTT. Its product reads: CASSLAIAANTGELFF.